This T cell receptor beta chain derives from a study of early T cells in non-severe SARS-CoV-2 infection. For the study at large: The sequenced material was bulk RNA from unsorted whole blood, and its chains were unpaired.

Germline CDR1 and CDR2: SEHNR and FQNEAQ (reference sequence). The CDR3 loop spans 14 amino acids. V was cut by 4 bases and J by 1 base, with 11 bases left in between. Unique molecular identifiers were affixed to single, distinct cDNA molecules. TCRdb fed the 5' RACE reads into MiXCR, producing one record per CDR3 protein. The table has 25,000 to 40,000 distinct CDR3 sequences, approximately 5% seen once. This clonotype appeared many times. The antigen is unknown. General study results and limits: Private and CD4 specificities were missed by VDJdb matching, which favored anti-spike CD8 responses.

The receptor was derived from an adult who was a healthcare worker with PCR-confirmed SARS-CoV-2 infection or an uninfected control (not recorded which). Sequencing was performed on whole blood. V usage is TRBV7-9 and J usage is TRBJ2-7; D remains unclear. CDR3 nucleotides: TGTGCCAGCAGCTCCACCGGGCTTTCCTACGAGCAGTACTTC. This gives the protein CASSSTGLSYEQYF. The full variable domain, rest sourced from reference TRBV7-9 and TRBJ2-7, is DTGVSQNPRHKITKRGQNVTFRCDPISEHNRLYWYRQTLGQGPEFLTYFQNEAQLEKSRLLSDRFSAERPKGSFSTLEIQRTEQGDSAMYLCASSSTGLSYEQYFGPGTRLTVT.